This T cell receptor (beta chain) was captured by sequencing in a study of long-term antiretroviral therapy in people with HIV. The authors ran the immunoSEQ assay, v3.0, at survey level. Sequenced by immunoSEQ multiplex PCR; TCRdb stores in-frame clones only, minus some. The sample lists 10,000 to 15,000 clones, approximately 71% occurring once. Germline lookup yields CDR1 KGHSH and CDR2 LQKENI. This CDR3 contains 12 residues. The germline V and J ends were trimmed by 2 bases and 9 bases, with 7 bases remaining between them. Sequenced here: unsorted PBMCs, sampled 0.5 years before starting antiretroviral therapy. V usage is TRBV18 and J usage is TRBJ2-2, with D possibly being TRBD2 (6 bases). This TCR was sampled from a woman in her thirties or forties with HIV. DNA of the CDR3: TGTGCCAGCTCACCAGGAGGGCGGGAGCTGTTTTTT. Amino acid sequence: CASSPGGRELFF.